A selection of T cell receptor beta chains follows, all from one sample in a study of T-cell reconstitution after alpha-beta-depleted transplantation in children. Via MiXCR, TCRdb re-called the PCR reads, giving one row per CDR3 protein. Of around 200,000 distinct CDR3 sequences in the sample, around 6.8% were seen once. This material consisted of PBMCs from the stem cell graft donor, taken from the stem cell graft. The receptor set was obtained from a human donor who donated a stem cell graft to a child with Wiskott-Aldrich syndrome. CDR3s include the opening cysteine and the closing phenylalanine or tryptophan. D genes are given only for firm matches. Part of the rows lack a size; the others show once, few, many or a class for expanded clones.

>.|.|TRBV11-3|TRBJ1-1
TGTGCCAGCAGCTTAGATAGGTTCAGGGTGGAGAACACTGAAGCTTTCTTT
CASSLDRFRVENTEAFF
>many|.|TRBV20-1|TRBJ2-4
TGCAGTGCTTCCTCGGGGTCCGCCATTCAGTACTTC
CSASSGSAIQYF
>many|.|TRBV24-1|TRBJ2-1
TGTGCCACCAGTGCTGCTTTTCTCCCTTGGAATGAGCAGTTCTTC
CATSAAFLPWNEQFF
>many|TRBD1|TRBV12-3/TRBV12-4|TRBJ1-5
TGTGCCAGCAGTCCGCGGGTGGGACAGGGGCCCCAGTCCCAGCATTTT
CASSPRVGQGPQSQHF
>.|TRBD1|TRBV24-1|TRBJ2-4
TGTGCCACCAGTGATCCCGCAGGGGGCAAAAACATTCAGTACTTC
CATSDPAGGKNIQYF
>many|.|TRBV27|TRBJ2-7
TGTGCCAGCAGTTTGGACATTGCCTACGAGCAGTACTTC
CASSLDIAYEQYF
>many|TRBD2|TRBV29-1|TRBJ2-3
TGCAGCTCTCTTATCATAGCGGGGCAAAGGTCAGATACGCAGTATTTT
CSSLIIAGQRSDTQYF
>many|.|TRBV20-1|TRBJ1-4
TGCAGTGCTAGACCTCCCCCGGGGGGGATGTACGGCTCAACTAATGAAAAACTGTTTTTT
CSARPPPGGMYGSTNEKLFF
>many|.|TRBV12-3/TRBV12-4|TRBJ1-2
TGTGCCAGCAGTTTGGGACTCTATGGCTACACCTTC
CASSLGLYGYTF
>many|.|TRBV5-1|TRBJ1-1
TGCGCCAGCAGCTTGGTGGGGAGGATGAACACTGAAGCTTTCTTT
CASSLVGRMNTEAFF
>many|.|TRBV5-1|TRBJ2-2
TGCGCCAGCAGCTTGGAGGGCGGCACCGGGGAGCTGTTTTTT
CASSLEGGTGELFF
>few|.|TRBV12-3/TRBV12-4|TRBJ1-1
TGTGCCAGCAATCAGTGGGGGGAGAACACTGAAGCTTTCTTT
CASNQWGENTEAFF
>.|TRBD1|TRBV12-5|TRBJ2-7
TGTGCTAGTGGTTTGGGGACAGGACCCCACGAGCAGTACTTC
CASGLGTGPHEQYF
>few|.|TRBV25-1|TRBJ1-1
TGTGCCAGCAGTGCGTCGGGAGACACTGAAGCTTTCTTT
CASSASGDTEAFF
>many|TRBD1|TRBV28|TRBJ1-6
TGTGCCGGGGGGGACAGGCGATCCTATAATTCACCCCTCCACTTT
CAGGDRRSYNSPLHF
>many|TRBD1|TRBV24-1|TRBJ2-2
TGTGCCACCAGTGACCGAACGGGACAGGGGAACACCGGGGAGCTGTTTTTT
CATSDRTGQGNTGELFF
>.|TRBD1|TRBV12-3/TRBV12-4|TRBJ1-1
TGTGCCAGAAGGCGCGACAGGGTCTCTGTATTCAGGGGAACTGAAGCTTTCTTT
CARRRDRVSVFRGTEAFF
>few|.|TRBV11-3|TRBJ1-1
TGTGCCAGCAGCTTACCCCCGTCAGGGTACAACACTGAAGCTTTCTTT
CASSLPPSGYNTEAFF
>many|.|TRBV29-1|TRBJ2-7
TGCAGCGCCGCAGACGGATCCGAGCAGTACTTC
CSAADGSEQYF
>many|.|TRBV28|TRBJ2-7
TGTGCCAGCAGAAAAACAGGGTGGAACGAGCAGTACTTC
CASRKTGWNEQYF
>.|TRBD1|TRBV20-1|TRBJ1-5
TGCAGTGCTGCACAGGGGCAGCCCCAGCATTTT
CSAAQGQPQHF
>many|.|TRBV7-2|TRBJ2-3
TGTGCCAGCACCACCGGAGTGGGGACAGATACGCAGTATTTT
CASTTGVGTDTQYF
>.|.|TRBV5-1|TRBJ1-3
TGCGCCAGCAGCCCGGACGGTGCTGGAAACACCATATATTTT
CASSPDGAGNTIYF
>many|.|TRBV5-1|TRBJ2-1
TGCGCCAGCAGCAAGGACGGTCGGGTGGGGGGCCTCTACAATGAGCAGTTCTTC
CASSKDGRVGGLYNEQFF
>.|.|TRBV5-1|TRBJ1-4
TGCGCCAGCAGCTTGGGTCAGGGGATTAATGATAAACTGTTTTTT
CASSLGQGINDKLFF
>many|TRBD1|TRBV12-3/TRBV12-4|TRBJ2-7
TGTGCCAGCAGTTTAGCGCGGACAGGGAGTTCGGTGATGCACTTC
CASSLARTGSSVMHF
>few|TRBD1|TRBV5-1|TRBJ1-1
TGCGCCAGCAGCCGGAGGTACCGGGACAGGGGGTTTCAGAACACTGAAGCTTTCTTT
CASSRRYRDRGFQNTEAFF
>many|.|TRBV29-1|TRBJ2-3
TGCAGCGTTGAGGGACGTCAGGGCACAGATACGCAGTATTTT
CSVEGRQGTDTQYF
>many|TRBD2|TRBV24-1|TRBJ2-1
TGTGCCACCAGTGATCCATGGGCGGGAGCGGGAGATGAGCAGTTCTTC
CATSDPWAGAGDEQFF
>many|TRBD1|TRBV27|TRBJ1-1
TGTGCCAGCAGTCTCCGGGACAGCTACACTGAAGCTTTCTTT
CASSLRDSYTEAFF
>few|.|TRBV18|TRBJ2-1
TGTGCCAGCTCACCGAGCAAAGAGCAGTTCTTC
CASSPSKEQFF
>.|.|TRBV18|TRBJ1-5
TGTGCCAGCTCACCACCTCCCCCCTATGATCAGCCCCAGCATTTT
CASSPPPPYDQPQHF
>many|TRBD1|TRBV29-1|TRBJ2-5
TGCAGCGTTGAAGGTTTCCGGGACAGGGGCCAAGAGACCCAGTACTTC
CSVEGFRDRGQETQYF
>many|.|TRBV2|TRBJ1-1
TGTGCCAGCAGTGATCAAGGGTTAACTGAAGCTTTCTTT
CASSDQGLTEAFF
>many|TRBD1|TRBV20-1|TRBJ1-5
TGCAGTGCTGGGACAGATAGCAATCAGCCCCAGCATTTT
CSAGTDSNQPQHF
>many|.|TRBV12-3/TRBV12-4|TRBJ2-4
TGTGCCAGCAGTCCACGGGAGTCTAAAAACATTCAGTACTTC
CASSPRESKNIQYF
>.|.|TRBV19|TRBJ2-1
TGTGCCAGTAGGATATTCTCGGCTTACAATGAGCAGTTCTTC
CASRIFSAYNEQFF
>many|.|TRBV5-1|TRBJ2-1
TGCGCCAGCAGCTTCTTAACAGGGAGATACAATGAGCAGTTCTTC
CASSFLTGRYNEQFF
>.|TRBD1|TRBV6-2/TRBV6-3|TRBJ2-2
TGTGCCAGCAGGGAGCAGGGGGCTCGTCACACCGGGGAGCTGTTTTTT
CASREQGARHTGELFF
>few|.|TRBV5-1|TRBJ2-3
TGCGCCAGCAGCCTCGGGCCCGAAGATACGCAGTATTTT
CASSLGPEDTQYF
>.|.|TRBV2|TRBJ2-7
TGTGCCAGCATCCGGGACACAAACGAGCAGTACTTC
CASIRDTNEQYF
>.|TRBD2|TRBV2|TRBJ2-1
TGTGCCAGCAGTGAAAATATGTCCCGAAGATTAGCGGGGAATGAGCAGTTCTTC
CASSENMSRRLAGNEQFF
>many|.|TRBV20-1|TRBJ2-7
TGCAGTGCTAGAGTGGGGAGCGAGCAGTACTTC
CSARVGSEQYF
>many|.|TRBV25-1|TRBJ2-7
TGTGCCAGCAGTGATGTCGGGGTAGGCGAGCAGTACTTC
CASSDVGVGEQYF
>.|.|TRBV6-5|TRBJ2-7
TGTGCCAGCAGTTATACCTTCACCTCCTACGAGCAGTACTTC
CASSYTFTSYEQYF
>many|TRBD2|TRBV12-3/TRBV12-4|TRBJ2-1
TGTGCCAGCAGTCCGGGTAGCGGGAGCGAGCAGTTCTTC
CASSPGSGSEQFF
>.|.|TRBV18|TRBJ1-2
TGTGCCAGCTCACCATCCAGGGGCGGCTATGGCTACACCTTC
CASSPSRGGYGYTF
>many|TRBD2|TRBV29-1|TRBJ2-1
TGCAGCGTTCTTAGCGGGATAGGCTACAATGAGCAGTTCTTC
CSVLSGIGYNEQFF
>many|.|TRBV20-1|TRBJ1-2
TGCAGTGCTAGAGGACAGGAACATAACTATGGCTACACCTTC
CSARGQEHNYGYTF
>many|TRBD1|TRBV6-2/TRBV6-3|TRBJ2-7
TGTGCCAGCAGTTACTCAGGGACAGGAACCTACGAGCAGTACTTC
CASSYSGTGTYEQYF
>many|.|TRBV12-3/TRBV12-4|TRBJ1-1
TGTGCCAGCAGTTTGATGGCTGGGAACACTGAAGCTTTCTTT
CASSLMAGNTEAFF
>.|TRBD2|TRBV7-8|TRBJ2-1
TGTGCCAGCAGCTTAATTTTGGGCGGGAGTCTGAGGAATGAGCAGTTCTTC
CASSLILGGSLRNEQFF
>.|.|TRBV19|TRBJ2-5
TGTGCCAGTAGTATATATCTTTTTAGGGTATCAAATCAAGAGACCCAGTACTTC
CASSIYLFRVSNQETQYF
>many|TRBD2|TRBV7-6|TRBJ2-5
TGTGCCAGCAGCCCATGGGGGGGACAAGAGACCCAGTACTTC
CASSPWGGQETQYF
>.|.|TRBV18|TRBJ1-1
TGTGCCAGCTCACGCCAGGGCCCCCGAACTGAAGCTTTCTTT
CASSRQGPRTEAFF